This TCR beta chain was obtained from a study of blood T cell repertoires in COVID-19. About the research overall: Italy, Spain and the United States were the sources of the convalescent and acute COVID-19 samples. The analysed material was cDNA or gDNA that came from T cells, B-cell-depleted T cells, or PBMCs.

In the original workflow: How many nucleated cells were present was estimated from reference gene primer amplification. Generated by immunoSEQ multiplex PCR, the TCRdb table keeps only in-frame clones and is missing some. V and J calls and clone size are given by that table; D and trimming were obtained from the DNA. The sample lists roughly 30,000 clones, 85% to 90% occurring once. The length of the CDR3 is 15 residues. The germline CDR1 and CDR2 sequences are LNHDA and SQIVND (reference sequence). The V segment lost 7 bases and the J segment 4 bases; nucleotides outside the gene matches: 12. This chain connects TRBV19 to TRBJ1-2; 7 bases match TRBD1. Sequenced material: peripheral blood. The receptor was derived from a man older than 75 with acute or convalescent COVID-19. Written as DNA, the CDR3 is TGTGCCAGTACGACCCGGGACAGCGACTTCTATGGCTACACCTTC. Protein product: CASTTRDSDFYGYTF.